This record covers a single TCR beta chain. Its antigen is undetermined. With 3 bases clipped from V and 1 base from J, the junction kept 17 bases outside the gene matches. Germline values: CDR1 MRHNA, CDR2 SNTAGT. This CDR3 has 20 residues. The PCR was carried out with 60 Vbeta primers and 13 Jbeta primers. Using immunoSEQ multiplex PCR, the repertoire was profiled, and TCRdb retains in-frame clones only, with some absent. This sample yields hundreds of thousands of clones, of which around nine tenths are seen a single time; 0.95% to 1.1% belongs to the top ten. This entry belongs to a study of cytomegalovirus exposure and HLA in healthy donors. Study-level points and caveats: Reports credit the classifier with highly specific, highly sensitive diagnosis of cytomegalovirus status. Later analysis identified a missense DCLRE1C variant that was linked to TCR beta V- and J-gene trimming.

This chain connects TRBV6-4 to TRBJ2-2; 7 bases are a match to TRBD2. The TCR originated in a young woman in good health and CMV-seronegative. Sequences were obtained from PBMCs. CDR3 bases: TGTGCCAGCAGTGAAAGTGGGAATGTCCCTAGCGGATTGAACACCGGGGAGCTGTTTTTT. This codes for CASSESGNVPSGLNTGELFF.